The clone carrying this T cell receptor beta chain was observed at least ten times. The patients chosen for sequencing had shown expansion of CD8+CD57+ cells (detected by flow cytometry). The data derive from a study of CD8+CD57+ T cells in acquired aplastic anemia. Profiling of TCR beta VDJ combinations and CDR3 sequences used genomic DNA as template. TCRdb processed the reads anew with MiXCR; each CDR3 protein has one entry. Of around 430,000 distinct CDR3 sequences in the sample, under 40% are singletons; the top ten hold roughly 0.89%. This CDR3 has 12 residues. V lost 7 bases to trimming and J lost 6 bases; unmatched junction nucleotides: 7. CDR1 SQVTM and CDR2 ANQGSEA come from the germline V gene.

The V gene is TRBV29-1, the J gene TRBJ1-1; the match to TRBD1 covers 8 bases. Source material: sorted CD4+, CD8+, or CD8+CD57+ T cells (not recorded which) from PBMCs. The receptor comes from a human donor with aplastic anemia. Here the CDR3 reads CSAKTGESEAFF. In DNA, the CDR3 is TGCAGCGCCAAGACAGGGGAATCTGAAGCTTTCTTT.